This T cell receptor beta chain was identified in a study of shared clonotypes between healthy human individuals. Study context: Per donor, CD8 memory used one plate, CD8 naive used two, CD4 memory used three and CD4 naive used three. General study findings and limits: The generation probabilities recorded for non-shared clonotypes fell below those of clonotypes shared by all four donors.

About this clone itself: Its antigen is not known.

CDR3 length: 15 amino acids. Between the trimmed V and J ends, which lost 0 bases and 5 bases, there was a span of 14 bases. Germline CDR1 SGHNT, CDR2 YYREEE (reference sequence). Using immunoSEQ multiplex PCR, the repertoire was profiled, and TCRdb retains in-frame clones only, with some absent. The sample yields about 2.4 million clones, 90% to 95% seen once. The sample comprised naive CD4+ T cells from PBMCs. Subset here: CD45RA+ positively selected. The receptor was derived from a man aged 18 to 30 in good health. Some clones in this sample may be carry-over from other donors' samples. The chain links TRBV5-4 to TRBJ2-5; possible D gene TRBD2, 6 bases. Here the CDR3 reads CASSLDSGVAETQYF. CDR3 coding DNA: TGTGCCAGCAGCTTGGACTCGGGAGTTGCGGAGACCCAGTACTTC.